The 5 T cell receptor beta chains presented below share a single source sample, sequenced in a study of blood T cell repertoires in COVID-19. The assay was immunoSEQ multiplex PCR, and TCRdb's table has in-frame clones only and misses some. The sample consists of 130,000 or so clones, 84% of them appearing once. Input material: peripheral blood. These receptors were taken from a young man with COVID-19, enrolled during active disease.

This clone was recorded only once. The V call is TRBV18, the J call TRBJ2-2; D may be TRBD1 (5 bases). The V and J ends lost 3 bases and 5 bases respectively, with 13 bases between them. Germline CDR1 and CDR2: KGHSH and LQKENI. CDR3 length equals 15 residues. The CDR3 coding sequence is TGTGCCAGCTCACCGAGGCAGGGTTCGACCGGGGAGCTGTTTTTT. This codes for CASSPRQGSTGELFF. Based on the CDR3 plus reference TRBV18 and TRBJ2-2, the full variable domain is NAGVMQNPRHLVRRRGQEARLRCSPMKGHSHVYWYRQLPEEGLKFMVYLQKENIIDESGMPKERFSAEFPKEGPSILRIQQVVRGDSAAYFCASSPRQGSTGELFFGEGSRLTVL.

This clone is a singleton in its sample. The rearrangement joins TRBV10-1 to TRBJ2-3; 10 nucleotides line up with TRBD2. J lost 2 bases, V lost 6 bases, and 5 bases had no gene match. Looked up from germline, CDR1 is WNHNN and CDR2 is SYGVQD (reference sequence). The CDR3 spans 15 residues. The CDR3, as DNA: TGCGCCAGCAGACTCGGACTAGCGGACACAGATACGCAGTATTTT. The encoded protein is CASRLGLADTDTQYF.

The V gene is TRBV5-1, the J gene TRBJ2-5, with D possibly TRBD1 on 6 matching bases. With 2 bases removed from V and 1 base from J, the gap between germline ends came to 12 bases. Germline V CDR1 and CDR2: SGHRS, YFSETQ. The CDR3 spans 15 residues. CDR3 nucleotide sequence: TGCGCCAGCAGCTTTACAGGGATAATCCAAGAGACCCAGTACTTC. Its translation is CASSFTGIIQETQYF. Full variable domain (outside the CDR3, taken from reference TRBV5-1 and TRBJ2-5): KAGVTQTPRYLIKTRGQQVTLSCSPISGHRSVSWYQQTPGQGLQFLFEYFSETQRNKGNFPGRFSGRQFSNSRSEMNVSTLELGDSALYLCASSFTGIIQETQYFGPGTRLLVL.

The rearrangement links TRBV5-4 to TRBJ1-4; D gene ambiguous. Germline V gene data show CDR1 as SGHNT and CDR2 as YYREEE (reference sequence). There are 15 residues in the CDR3. Trimming shortened V by 4 bases and J by 3 bases, and 13 bases separated the two germline ends. Here the CDR3 reads CASSLAGTPNEKLFF. In nucleotides, the CDR3 is TGTGCCAGCAGCCTTGCGGGTACCCCTAATGAAAAACTGTTTTTT.

CDR3 sequence (DNA): TGTGCCAGCAGTTTAGGAGTTAACTATGGCTACACCTTC. Amino acid sequence: CASSLGVNYGYTF. V is TRBV12-3 or TRBV12-4 and J is TRBJ1-2; D gene ambiguous. The CDR3 is 13 residues long. V was shortened by 1 base and J by 1 base, with 4 bases between the two germline ends.